These 32 T cell receptor beta chains share one sample of origin, sequenced in a study of human T cells and chemical hapten exposure. Time point described: patch test 3, about 24 weeks after DPC sensitization. As for treatment: therapeutic diphenylcyclopropenone sensitization with weekly scalp DPC. Via MiXCR, TCRdb re-called the RACE reads, giving one row per CDR3 protein. The sample comprises more than 100,000 distinct CDR3 sequences, approximately 10% of which are singletons, and around 2.4% rests with the top ten. Sequenced material: whole blood, taken in connection with sensitization to the hapten diphenylcyclopropenone (DPC). All receptors derive from a woman aged 50 to 65 with alopecia areata. Some clones in this sample may be carry-over from other donors' samples.

This chain joins TRBV2 and TRBJ1-5; 9 nucleotides match TRBD1. This CDR3 is built from 15 residues. Per the germline V gene, CDR1 is SNHLY and CDR2 is FYNNEI. V was pared by 8 bases and J by 0 bases, with 5 bases of the junction left unmatched. The CDR3 sequence is CASGRTGDSNQPQHF. CDR3 nucleotide sequence: TGTGCCAGCGGTAGGACAGGGGATAGCAATCAGCCCCAGCATTTT.

There are a few counts of this clonotype. The genes are TRBV5-6 and TRBJ2-6; D unresolved. Between the trimmed V and J ends, which lost 2 bases and 4 bases, there was a span of 1 base. Germline CDR1 SGHDT, CDR2 YYEEEE. The CDR3 consists of 12 residues. DNA for the CDR3: TGTGCCAGCAGCTTCGGGGCCAACGTCCTGACTTTC. This sequence encodes CASSFGANVLTF.

This clonotype was detected only a few times. The rearrangement links TRBV29-1 to TRBJ2-7, with TRBD2 matching 9 bases. V shed 3 bases, J shed 0 bases, and the junction held 6 bases outside the gene matches. The CDR3 extends over 15 amino acids. The V gene's germline CDR1 is SQVTM and CDR2 ANQGSEA. CDR3 nucleotide sequence: TGCAGCGTTGAGAGCGGGAGGCCCCCCTCCTACGAGCAGTACTTC. It encodes CSVESGRPPSYEQYF.

The chain couples TRBV9 to TRBJ2-3; D ambiguous. This CDR3 is built from 14 residues. Germline V gene data show CDR1 as SGDLS and CDR2 as YYNGEE. V lost 4 bases and J 2 bases, leaving 11 bases between the germline ends. The CDR3 region has the DNA TGTGCCAGCAGCAGATTTGGGGACACAGATACGCAGTATTTT. It yields the protein CASSRFGDTDTQYF. Complete variable domain (other parts from reference TRBV9 and TRBJ2-3): DSGVTQTPKHLITATGQRVTLRCSPRSGDLSVYWYQQSLDQGLQFLIQYYNGEERAKGNILERFSAQQFPDLHSELNLSSLELGDSALYFCASSRFGDTDTQYFGPGTRLTVL.

The chain recombines TRBV4-1 with TRBJ2-1; D is perhaps TRBD2 (5 bases). Germline V gene data show CDR1 as MGHRA and CDR2 as YSYEKL. This CDR3 comprises 13 residues. V was pared by 0 bases and J by 14 bases, with 14 bases between. This chain's CDR3 is CASSQDTRVEEFF. The CDR3 DNA reads TGCGCCAGCAGCCAAGATACGAGGGTGGAAGAGTTCTTC.

This clonotype was observed a few times. V usage is TRBV24-1 and J usage is TRBJ1-5, with 8 bases identical to TRBD1. Looked up from germline, CDR1 is KGHDR and CDR2 is SFDVKD. The CDR3 contains 16 residues. V was pared by 3 bases and J by 4 bases, with 7 bases of the junction left unmatched. Here the CDR3 reads CATSDARQGLNQPQHF. Written as DNA, the CDR3 is TGTGCCACCAGTGATGCACGACAGGGGTTGAATCAGCCCCAGCATTTT.

The chain joins TRBV6-1 to TRBJ1-6; a possible D gene is TRBD1 (6 bases). Trimming cost V 3 bases and J 10 bases, with 13 bases left between them. CDR1 MNHNS and CDR2 SASEGT come from the germline V gene. The CDR3 is 14 amino acids. CDR3: CASSERYRVSPLHF. CDR3 nucleotide sequence: TGTGCCAGCAGTGAGCGATACAGGGTCTCACCCCTCCACTTT.

The table lists this clonotype with a few counts. J is TRBJ2-7 and V is TRBV27; the match to TRBD1 covers 7 bases. V shed 5 bases, J shed 4 bases, and the junction held 11 bases outside the gene matches. This CDR3 contains 15 residues. Germline V CDR1 and CDR2: MNHEY, SMNVEV (reference sequence). DNA of the CDR3: TGTGCCAGCAGTCCATCCGGGACAGCCTTTTACGAGCAGTACTTC. This encodes CASSPSGTAFYEQYF.

There are a few counts of this clonotype. The chain's CDR3 is CSARRLGAEAFF. The CDR3 DNA reads TGCAGTGCTAGACGGCTCGGAGCTGAAGCTTTCTTT. V usage is TRBV20-1 and J usage is TRBJ1-1, with no clear D. The germline V gene has CDR1 DFQATT and CDR2 SNEGSKA (reference sequence). The V and J ends lost 2 bases and 6 bases respectively, with 10 bases between them. This CDR3 contains 12 residues.

The chain combines TRBV18 with TRBJ2-7; 9 bases agree with TRBD1. With V trimmed by 4 bases and J by 5 bases, 3 bases remained unmatched. The germline CDR1 and CDR2 sequences are KGHSH and LQKENI. The CDR3 is 13 amino acids. CDR3 sequence reads: CASSRDRANEQYF. Here the CDR3 DNA reads TGTGCCAGCTCACGGGACAGGGCCAACGAGCAGTACTTC.

V usage is TRBV3-1 and J usage is TRBJ1-5; D not resolved. The germline V gene has CDR1 LGHDT and CDR2 YNNKEL (reference sequence). The CDR3 totals 15 residues. V lost 4 bases, J lost 0 bases, and 10 bases lay in between. This CDR3 is CASSPKSGSNQPQHF. The CDR3 region has the DNA TGTGCCAGCAGCCCCAAAAGTGGTAGCAATCAGCCCCAGCATTTT.

This clonotype was seen a handful of times. The chain is built from TRBV28 and TRBJ2-7, with TRBD2 matching over 8 bases. Germline V gene data show CDR1 as MDHEN and CDR2 as SYDVKM. This CDR3 is 15 amino acids long. Losses at the gene ends were 6 bases for V and 1 base for J; bases not matched to a gene: 8. The CDR3 here is CASRPLAGRSYEQYF. Here the CDR3 DNA reads TGTGCCAGCAGACCTCTAGCGGGTAGGTCCTACGAGCAGTACTTC.

This clonotype was picked up many times. The chain combines TRBV29-1 with TRBJ2-7; D possibly corresponds to TRBD2 (6 bases). The V gene's germline CDR1 is SQVTM and CDR2 ANQGSEA. The CDR3 is 12 amino acids. The germline V and J ends were trimmed by 4 bases and 4 bases, with 11 bases remaining between them. CDR3 residues: CSVGAGGYEQYF. The CDR3 nucleotides read TGCAGCGTTGGGGCCGGAGGGTACGAGCAGTACTTC.

This clonotype was counted ten times or more. V and J are TRBV28 and TRBJ2-7; 8 positions match TRBD1. The V gene end was trimmed by 7 bases and the J gene end by 3 bases; junction bases not matched to a gene: 5. The CDR3 is made up of 13 amino acids. Germline V gives CDR1 MDHEN, CDR2 SYDVKM. The CDR3 sequence: CASNLGQGYEQYF. The CDR3, as DNA: TGTGCCAGCAATCTTGGACAGGGCTACGAGCAGTACTTC. The whole variable domain, filled in from reference TRBV28 and TRBJ2-7, reads DVKVTQSSRYLVKRTGEKVFLECVQDMDHENMFWYRQDPGLGLRLIYFSYDVKMKEKGDIPEGYSVSREKKERFSLILESASTNQTSMYLCASNLGQGYEQYFGPGTRLTVT.

This clonotype occurred a few times. The V gene is TRBV7-6, the J gene TRBJ2-7; D ambiguous. The CDR3 has 15 amino acids. V lost 0 bases and J lost 4, with 13 bases in between. Germline CDR1 and CDR2: SGHVS and FNYEAQ. The CDR3 region has the DNA TGTGCCAGCAGCTTAGCCAACGGGTATCGGTACGAGCAGTACTTC. This codes for CASSLANGYRYEQYF.

This clonotype was seen more than once but under ten times. V is TRBV12-3 or TRBV12-4 and J is TRBJ2-5; tentatively, D is TRBD2 (5 bases). Between the trimmed V and J ends, which lost 3 bases and 2 bases, there was a span of 7 bases. The CDR3 has 13 residues. CDR3 residues: CASSFGGQETQYF. CDR3 DNA: TGTGCCAGCAGTTTCGGAGGACAAGAGACCCAGTACTTC.

The chain carries TRBV12-5 and TRBJ2-2; 8 bases match TRBD1. Germline lookup yields CDR1 LGHNT and CDR2 FRNRAP. V shed 7 bases and J 3 bases; nucleotides not matched to a gene: 7. The CDR3 has 15 amino acids. CDR3 amino acids: CASVSQDRDTGELFF. The CDR3, as DNA: TGTGCTAGTGTTTCGCAGGACAGGGACACCGGGGAGCTGTTTTTT.

The CDR3 region is CASSVALGQGRTGANVLTF. The DNA for the CDR3 is TGCGCCAGCAGCGTAGCTCTGGGACAGGGACGCACTGGGGCCAACGTCCTGACTTTC. The chain employs TRBV5-1 and TRBJ2-6; TRBD1 aligns across 9 bases. The length of the CDR3 is 19 residues. After removal of 4 bases from V and 2 bases from J, the junction contained 13 bases not matched to a gene. Germline V gives CDR1 SGHRS, CDR2 YFSETQ.

This sequence joins TRBV7-3 and TRBJ1-5, with D tentatively TRBD1 (5 bases). Germline V lookup: CDR1 SGHTA, CDR2 FQGTGA. V was clipped by 2 bases and J by 7 bases, with 18 bases between them. The CDR3 has 16 residues. CDR3 nucleotides: TGTGCCAGCAGCTTAGGGGCGGAGAGGGGCGGCCAGCCCCAGCATTTT. Translation: CASSLGAERGGQPQHF. Combining the CDR3 with reference TRBV7-3 and TRBJ1-5 gives the whole variable domain GAGVSQTPSNKVTEKGKYVELRCDPISGHTALYWYRQSLGQGPEFLIYFQGTGAADDSGLPNDRFFAVRPEGSVSTLKIQRTERGDSAVYLCASSLGAERGGQPQHFGDGTRLSIL.

This chain uses TRBV27 with TRBJ1-1; D gene uncertain. Deletions cut 3 bases from V and 0 bases from J, with 11 bases between. This CDR3 spans 15 amino acids. CDR1 is MNHEY and CDR2 is SMNVEV in the germline V gene (reference sequence). CDR3 sequence: CASSFTGRLNTEAFF. The CDR3 region has the DNA TGTGCCAGCAGTTTTACTGGCAGACTGAACACTGAAGCTTTCTTT.

This clonotype was counted only a few times. The V and J genes are TRBV29-1 and TRBJ2-7; 9 bases match TRBD2. The CDR3 contains 13 residues. With 6 bases clipped from V and 6 bases from J, the junction kept 9 bases outside the gene matches. Germline values: CDR1 SQVTM, CDR2 ANQGSEA. In DNA, the CDR3 is TGCAGCGTGTCAGGGGTAGCGGGAGTCGAGCAGTACTTC. Translation gives CSVSGVAGVEQYF.

V and J are TRBV20-1 and TRBJ2-5; tentatively, D is TRBD2 (5 bases). The V gene's germline CDR1 is DFQATT and CDR2 SNEGSKA (reference sequence). There are 14 residues in the CDR3. The CDR3 region has the DNA TGCAGCGTTTTATCGGGGAGTAGAAGAGAGACCCAGTACTTC. Residues: CSVLSGSRRETQYF.

This chain connects TRBV28 to TRBJ2-1, with 10 bases identical to TRBD1. There are 14 residues in the CDR3. Germline V gene sequence: CDR1 MDHEN, CDR2 SYDVKM. V was clipped by 2 bases and J by 7 bases; unmatched bases: 2. The CDR3 is CASSLVDRGNEQFF. The CDR3 DNA follows: TGTGCCAGCAGTTTAGTGGACAGGGGGAATGAGCAGTTCTTC.

This clonotype was recorded many times. This chain links TRBV29-1 with TRBJ1-2, with a weak D call TRBD1 (5 bases). Trimming stripped 4 bases from V and 7 bases from J, with 10 bases between. The CDR3 consists of 11 residues. CDR1 SQVTM and CDR2 ANQGSEA come from the germline V gene. The CDR3, as DNA: TGCAGCGTTGTGCAGGGATCTGGCTACACCTTC. As protein: CSVVQGSGYTF.

The gene calls are TRBV7-6 and TRBJ1-4, with D maybe TRBD1 (5 bases). Germline V CDR1 and CDR2: SGHVS, FNYEAQ. CDR3 size: 14 residues. V lost 3 bases to trimming and J lost 8 bases, with 13 bases between them. For the CDR3, the DNA is TGTGCCAGCAGCTTCGCGGGGACGGGAGAAAAACTGTTTTTT. Encoded protein: CASSFAGTGEKLFF.

This sequence joins TRBV7-2 and TRBJ1-5; 8 bases align to TRBD1. CDR3 length: 15 residues. After removal of 2 bases from V and 5 bases from J, the junction contained 5 bases not matched to a gene. Germline V gives CDR1 SGHTA, CDR2 FQGNSA. The CDR3 reads CASSLRTGSDQPQHF. Written as DNA, the CDR3 is TGTGCCAGCAGCTTACGGACAGGGTCCGATCAGCCCCAGCATTTT. Filled out from reference TRBV7-2 and TRBJ1-5, the complete variable domain reads GAGVSQSPSNKVTEKGKDVELRCDPISGHTALYWYRQSLGQGLEFLIYFQGNSAPDKSGLPSDRFSAERTGGSVSTLTIQRTQQEDSAVYLCASSLRTGSDQPQHFGDGTRLSIL.

This clonotype was counted between two and nine times. The V gene is TRBV12-3 or TRBV12-4, the J gene TRBJ1-6, with D hard to call. CDR3 length: 14 amino acids. V lost 5 bases to trimming and J lost 8 bases, with 13 bases between them. This chain's CDR3 is CASSTLSFYSPLHF. CDR3 bases: TGTGCCAGCAGTACACTATCTTTTTATTCACCCCTCCACTTT.

This clonotype occurred many times. The gene calls are TRBV12-3 or TRBV12-4 and TRBJ1-1; D might be TRBD1 (6 bases). There are 12 residues in the CDR3. V was trimmed by 7 bases and J by 4 bases, leaving 10 bases between them. CDR3 sequence: CASIQTGTEAFF. The CDR3, as DNA: TGTGCCAGCATTCAGACAGGCACTGAAGCTTTCTTT.

This clonotype was recorded at least ten times. V is TRBV6-5 and J is TRBJ2-7; 8 bases are a match to TRBD2. The CDR3 length is 14 residues. V lost 7 bases, J lost 4 bases, and 9 bases stayed unmatched. Germline CDR1 and CDR2: MNHEY and SVGAGI. This CDR3 reads CASNSGTSTYEQYF. The CDR3 region has the DNA TGTGCCAGCAACTCCGGGACTAGTACTTACGAGCAGTACTTC.

The chain combines TRBV5-6 with TRBJ1-5, with D hard to call. The CDR3 spans 14 residues. CDR1 is SGHDT, CDR2 YYEEEE, per germline. V lost 0 bases, J lost 7 bases, and 11 bases lay in between. CDR3 loop: CASSLGGVGQPQHF. For the CDR3, the DNA is TGTGCCAGCAGCTTGGGTGGGGTCGGACAGCCCCAGCATTTT.

Only a few counts were recorded for this clonotype. The chain couples TRBV6-6 to TRBJ2-5; a weak D match, TRBD1 (6 bases). Trimming stripped 5 bases from V and 2 bases from J, with 12 bases between. The CDR3 contains 14 residues. The germline gives CDR1 MNHNY, CDR2 SVGAGI (reference sequence). In nucleotides, the CDR3 is TGTGCCAGCAGTGGACAGACTTCTCAAGAGACCCAGTACTTC. Its protein product is CASSGQTSQETQYF.

This clonotype was seen more than once but under ten times. The rearrangement links TRBV6-6 to TRBJ1-2, with D perhaps TRBD1 (5 bases). Germline CDR1 reads MNHNY; CDR2 reads SVGAGI (reference sequence). The ends were cut back, 2 bases at V and 3 bases at J, with 16 bases in the middle. The CDR3 runs to 16 residues. The CDR3 protein is CASSYVGAGRDYGYTF. The CDR3, as DNA: TGTGCCAGCAGTTACGTAGGGGCAGGGCGGGACTATGGCTACACCTTC.